This T cell receptor beta chain was retrieved from a study of cytomegalovirus exposure and HLA in healthy donors (dated by TCRdb to about 2017). At the level of the whole study: According to a later analysis, one platform produced both the 110 or so validation repertoires and the 720 or so repertoires of the first cohort. The study was designed to test whether signatures of past pathogen exposure could be identified by cataloging public T cell receptors. A separate validation cohort of approximately 120 different subjects was used in addition to the roughly 700-subject first cohort. To predict cytomegalovirus infection status, the study brought together high-throughput TCR immunosequencing, statistical association of individual TCRs with disease status, and machine learning. Findings and caveats that apply to the study as a whole: Of the cluster scores, roughly 93% were above 0 in a later analysis, which found that TCRs clustered in the first cohort also tended to co-occur in the 90 to 150 validation repertoires. Most TCR sequences were observed very rarely across donors, whereas some public TCRs were present in many individuals. It was suggested by the authors that the approach could potentially be generalized to other disease states and immunological phenotypes. In the study, approximately 150 TCR beta chains were listed as associated with cytomegalovirus. A few of the identified cytomegalovirus-associated TCR beta chains were confirmed in vitro to be specific for cytomegalovirus antigens. Cytomegalovirus status was reported to be diagnosed by the classifier with high specificity and sensitivity in both the original and validation cohorts. A later analysis had no HLA typing for the validation cohort, so co-occurrence there was scored across all 110 or so repertoires.

The method was the immunoSEQ multiplex PCR assay. Per the original workflow: A statistical classification framework was developed to diagnose cytomegalovirus status using the catalog of TCR beta chain sequences. TCRdb carries this immuneACCESS record with in-frame sequences only. Its versions omit some clonotypes, under half of them owing to an unresolved V gene in the studies checked, with the rest unexplained. V, J and clone size reflect that table, while D and trimming were determined from the DNA. This sample is represented by more than 250,000 clones; more than 80% of them were singletons. The ten largest clones add up to roughly 0.8% of the sample. CDR1 and CDR2 (MNHEY, SMNVEV) derive from the germline V gene (reference sequence). The CDR3, from cysteine to phenylalanine, totals 16 residues. Solely the CDR3 DNA is kept, with 48 bases framed from the first base. Clipping removes 5 bases from V and 4 bases from J, with 11 as the unmatched junction base count.

Of note for this clone: What this receptor recognizes is not known. The input lacks base qualities; no much larger clone sits a single base away.

Separate from the approximately 700-subject first cohort, the validation cohort of over 90 subjects was the group to which the donors belonged. The source of this sequence is a woman in her late teens or twenties in good health and CMV-seronegative. The V gene is TRBV27 and the J gene is TRBJ1-2, with 9 bases in between that match TRBD1. Sequenced input: PBMCs. Read as DNA, the sequence is TGTGCCAGCAGTCTCAAGCCGGGACAGGGCCCCTATGGCTACACCTTC. Its protein is CASSLKPGQGPYGYTF.